The clone carrying this T cell receptor (beta chain) was picked up a small number of times. Its antigen is still unknown. This sample was taken from a study of CD8 T cells in ankylosing spondylitis. Study observations and caveats: Made up of eight highly homologous variants, a TCR beta motif appeared characteristic of ankylosing spondylitis blood.

TCRdb recomputed calls from the 5' RACE reads with MiXCR, one row per CDR3 protein. The sample lists about 90,000 distinct CDR3 sequences; approximately 9.6% were seen once. The CDR3 covers 13 residues. Trimming pared 1 base from V and 5 bases from J, leaving 9 bases between. CDR1 and CDR2 from the germline V gene are SGHAT and FQNNGV. The sequence derives from a male donor with ankylosing spondylitis. The material sequenced was blood, either unsorted or a sorted T cell fraction (not recorded which). This chain links TRBV11-2 with TRBJ2-7; D is unresolved. The CDR3 DNA sequence: TGTGCCAGCAGCTTAGGCCCTCGAGACGAGCAGTACGTC. Its translation: CASSLGPRDEQYV.